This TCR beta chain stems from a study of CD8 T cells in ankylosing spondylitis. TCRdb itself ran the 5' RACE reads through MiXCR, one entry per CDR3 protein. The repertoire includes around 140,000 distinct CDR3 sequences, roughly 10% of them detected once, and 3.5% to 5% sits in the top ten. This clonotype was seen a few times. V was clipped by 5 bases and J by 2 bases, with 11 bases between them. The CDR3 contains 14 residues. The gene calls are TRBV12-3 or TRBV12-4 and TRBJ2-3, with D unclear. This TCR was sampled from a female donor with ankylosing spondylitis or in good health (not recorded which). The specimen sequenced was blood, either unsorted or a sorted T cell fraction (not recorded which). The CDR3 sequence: CASSQIPVTDTQYF. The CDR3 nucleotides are TGTGCCAGCAGTCAGATCCCGGTCACAGATACGCAGTATTTT.